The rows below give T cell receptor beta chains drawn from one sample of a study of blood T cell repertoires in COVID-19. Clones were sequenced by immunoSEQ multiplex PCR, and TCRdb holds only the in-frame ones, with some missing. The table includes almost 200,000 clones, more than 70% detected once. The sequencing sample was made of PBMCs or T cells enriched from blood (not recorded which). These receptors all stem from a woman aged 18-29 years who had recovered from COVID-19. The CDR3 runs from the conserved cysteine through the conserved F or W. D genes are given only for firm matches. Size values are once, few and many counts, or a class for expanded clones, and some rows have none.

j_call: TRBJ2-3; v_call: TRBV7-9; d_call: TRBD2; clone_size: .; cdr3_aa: CASSWPSGTSTDTQYF; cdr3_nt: TGTGCCAGCAGCTGGCCTAGCGGAACTAGCACAGATACGCAGTATTTT
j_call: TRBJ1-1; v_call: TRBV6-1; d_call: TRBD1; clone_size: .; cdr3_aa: CASSEGTGGKEAFF; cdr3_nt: TGTGCCAGCAGTGAAGGGACAGGAGGAAAGGAGGCTTTCTTT
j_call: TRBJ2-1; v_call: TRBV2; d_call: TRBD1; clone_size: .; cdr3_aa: CASSINRGSYNEQFF; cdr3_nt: TGTGCCAGCAGTATAAACAGGGGCTCCTACAATGAGCAGTTCTTC
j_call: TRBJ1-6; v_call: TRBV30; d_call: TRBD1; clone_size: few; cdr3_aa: CACGRGLLSSYNSPLHF; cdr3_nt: TGTGCCTGCGGTAGGGGGCTCTTAAGCTCCTATAATTCACCCCTCCACTTT
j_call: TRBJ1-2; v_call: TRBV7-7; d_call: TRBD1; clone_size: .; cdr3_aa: CASSGTGGEDGYTF; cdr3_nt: TGTGCCAGCAGCGGGACAGGGGGCGAAGATGGCTACACCTTC
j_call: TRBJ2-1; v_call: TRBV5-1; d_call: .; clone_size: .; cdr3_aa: CASSLHPSSYNEQFF; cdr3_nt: TGCGCCAGCAGCTTACACCCTAGCTCCTACAATGAGCAGTTCTTC
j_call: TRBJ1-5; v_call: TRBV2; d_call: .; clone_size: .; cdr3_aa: CASRRTYRDQPQHF; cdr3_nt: TGTGCCAGCAGACGGACATACCGCGATCAGCCCCAGCATTTT
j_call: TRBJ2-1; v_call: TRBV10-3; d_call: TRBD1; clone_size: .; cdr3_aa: CAIRGKGDRENEQFF; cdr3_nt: TGTGCCATCAGGGGAAAAGGGGACAGGGAGAATGAGCAGTTCTTC
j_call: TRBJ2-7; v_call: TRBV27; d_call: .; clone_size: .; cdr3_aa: CASSLGETSYEQYF; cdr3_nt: TGTGCCAGCAGTTTAGGGGAAACTAGCTACGAGCAGTACTTC
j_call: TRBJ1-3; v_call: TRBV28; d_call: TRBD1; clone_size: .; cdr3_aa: CASSPNQGARGNTIYF; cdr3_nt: TGTGCCAGCAGTCCTAACCAGGGGGCGCGTGGAAACACCATATATTTT
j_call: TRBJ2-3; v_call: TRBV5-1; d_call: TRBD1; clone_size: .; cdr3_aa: CASSLSGTGEWSHADTQYF; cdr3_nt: TGCGCCAGCAGCTTGTCCGGGACAGGGGAGTGGTCACACGCAGATACGCAGTATTTT
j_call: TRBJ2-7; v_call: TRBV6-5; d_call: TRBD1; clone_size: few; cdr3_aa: CASSYETGTGGYEQYF; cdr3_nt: TGTGCCAGCAGTTACGAAACCGGGACAGGGGGCTACGAGCAGTACTTC
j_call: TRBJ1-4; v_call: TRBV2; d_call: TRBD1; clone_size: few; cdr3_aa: CASRDRGIFLFF; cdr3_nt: TGTGCCAGCAGGGACAGGGGGATCTTCCTGTTTTTT
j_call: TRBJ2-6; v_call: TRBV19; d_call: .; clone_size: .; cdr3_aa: CASSGQGSGANVLTF; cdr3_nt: TGTGCCAGTAGTGGCCAGGGATCTGGGGCCAACGTCCTGACTTTC
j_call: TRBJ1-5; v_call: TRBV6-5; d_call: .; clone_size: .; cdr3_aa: CASSYKGVNQPQHF; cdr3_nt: TGTGCCAGCAGTTACAAAGGGGTCAATCAGCCCCAGCATTTT
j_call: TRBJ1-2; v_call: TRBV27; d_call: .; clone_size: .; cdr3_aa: CASSPKGVVYGYTF; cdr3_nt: TGTGCCAGCAGCCCCAAGGGGGTCGTCTATGGCTACACCTTC
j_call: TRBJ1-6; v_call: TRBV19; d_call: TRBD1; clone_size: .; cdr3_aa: CASSIIQGVHNSPLHF; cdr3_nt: TGTGCCAGTAGTATAATACAGGGGGTCCATAATTCACCCCTCCACTTT
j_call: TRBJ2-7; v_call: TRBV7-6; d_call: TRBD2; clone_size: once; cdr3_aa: CASSLGVAGSYEQYF; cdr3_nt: TGTGCCAGCAGCTTAGGGGTAGCGGGGTCCTACGAGCAGTACTTC
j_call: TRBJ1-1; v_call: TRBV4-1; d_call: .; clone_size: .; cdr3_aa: CASSQEWSLEGQNTEAFF; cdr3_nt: TGCGCCAGCAGCCAAGAATGGTCTTTGGAGGGGCAGAACACTGAAGCTTTCTTT
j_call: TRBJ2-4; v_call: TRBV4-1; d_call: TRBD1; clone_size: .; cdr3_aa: CASSHQTGEYWNIQYF; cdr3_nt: TGCGCCAGCAGCCACCAGACAGGGGAGTATTGGAACATTCAGTACTTC
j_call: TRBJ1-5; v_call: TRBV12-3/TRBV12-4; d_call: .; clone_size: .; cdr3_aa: CASPPLLWPQHF; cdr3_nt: TGTGCCAGCCCCCCCCTTCTATGGCCCCAGCATTTT
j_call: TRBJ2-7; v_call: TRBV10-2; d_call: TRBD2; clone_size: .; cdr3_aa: CARRGGGPHEQYF; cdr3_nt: TGCGCCAGGCGGGGGGGAGGTCCCCACGAGCAGTACTTC
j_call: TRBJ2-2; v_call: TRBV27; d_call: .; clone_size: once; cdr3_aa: CASSLGGLYTGELFF; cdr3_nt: TGTGCCAGCAGTTTGGGGGGGCTTTACACCGGGGAGCTGTTTTTT
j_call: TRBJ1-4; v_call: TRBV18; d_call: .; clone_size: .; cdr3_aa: CASSSERHSDATNEKLFF; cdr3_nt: TGTGCCAGCTCTTCTGAACGACACTCCGACGCAACTAATGAAAAACTGTTTTTT
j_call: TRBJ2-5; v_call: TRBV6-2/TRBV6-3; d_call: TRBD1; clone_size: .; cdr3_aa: CASSPTGGIQETQYF; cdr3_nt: TGTGCCAGCAGTCCGACAGGGGGCATCCAAGAGACCCAGTACTTC
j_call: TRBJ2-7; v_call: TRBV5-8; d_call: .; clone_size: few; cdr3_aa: CASSLAVNEQYF; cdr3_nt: TGTGCCAGCAGCTTGGCAGTTAACGAGCAGTACTTC
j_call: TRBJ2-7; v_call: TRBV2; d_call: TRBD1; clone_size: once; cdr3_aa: CASSDWTGDYEQYF; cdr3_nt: TGTGCCAGCAGTGATTGGACAGGGGACTACGAGCAGTACTTC
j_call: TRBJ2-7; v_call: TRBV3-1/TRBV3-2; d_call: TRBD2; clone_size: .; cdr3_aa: CASSHGRQVGEQYF; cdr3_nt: TGTGCCAGCAGCCACGGGAGGCAGGTTGGCGAGCAGTACTTC
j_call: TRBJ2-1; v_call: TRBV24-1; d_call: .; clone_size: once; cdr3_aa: CATSDGLKFF; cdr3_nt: TGTGCCACCAGTGATGGACTCAAGTTCTTC
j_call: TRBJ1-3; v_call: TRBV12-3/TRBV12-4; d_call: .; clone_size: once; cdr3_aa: CASSIASGNTIYF; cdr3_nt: TGTGCCAGCAGTATCGCCAGTGGAAACACCATATATTTT
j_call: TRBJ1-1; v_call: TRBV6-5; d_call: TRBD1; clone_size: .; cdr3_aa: CASRTGQARNTEAFF; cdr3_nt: TGTGCCAGCAGGACCGGACAGGCTAGGAACACTGAAGCTTTCTTT
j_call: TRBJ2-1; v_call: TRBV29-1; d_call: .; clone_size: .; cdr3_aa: CSVDRGVNEQFF; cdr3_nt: TGCAGCGTTGATAGGGGTGTCAATGAGCAGTTCTTC
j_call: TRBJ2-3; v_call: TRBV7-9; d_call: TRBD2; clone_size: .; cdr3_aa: CASSQGLAVRDTQYF; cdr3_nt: TGTGCCAGCAGCCAGGGACTAGCGGTCCGAGATACGCAGTATTTT
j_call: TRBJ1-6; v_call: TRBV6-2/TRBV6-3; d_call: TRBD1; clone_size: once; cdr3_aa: CASSLDRGHINSPLHF; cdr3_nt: TGTGCCAGCAGTCTCGACAGGGGGCATATTAATTCACCCCTCCACTTT
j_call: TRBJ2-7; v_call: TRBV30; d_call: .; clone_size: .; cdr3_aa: CAWSVARGPYEQYF; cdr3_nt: TGTGCCTGGAGTGTAGCCAGGGGACCCTACGAGCAGTACTTC
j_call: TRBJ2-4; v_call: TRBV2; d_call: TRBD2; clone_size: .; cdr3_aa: CASRGRGNIQYF; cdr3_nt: TGTGCCAGCAGGGGGAGGGGTAACATTCAGTACTTC
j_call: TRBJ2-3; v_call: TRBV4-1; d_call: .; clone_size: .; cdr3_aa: CASSLQTRLTDTQYF; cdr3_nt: TGCGCCAGCAGCCTCCAGACTCGACTCACAGATACGCAGTATTTT
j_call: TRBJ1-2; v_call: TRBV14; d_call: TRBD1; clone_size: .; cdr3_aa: CASSPAPGQGKFGYTF; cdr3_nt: TGTGCCAGCAGCCCGGCTCCGGGACAGGGCAAGTTTGGCTACACCTTC
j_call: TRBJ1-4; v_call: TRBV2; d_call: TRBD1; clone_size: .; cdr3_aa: CASRFADRGEKLFF; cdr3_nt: TGTGCCAGCAGATTCGCGGACAGGGGTGAAAAACTGTTTTTT
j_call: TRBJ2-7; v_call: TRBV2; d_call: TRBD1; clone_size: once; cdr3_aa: CASRGGTGPTGQYF; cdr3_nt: TGTGCCAGCAGGGGCGGGACAGGCCCGACAGGGCAGTACTTC
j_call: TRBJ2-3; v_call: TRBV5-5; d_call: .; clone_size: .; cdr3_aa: CASSFKGGTDTQYF; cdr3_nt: TGTGCCAGCAGCTTCAAGGGAGGCACAGATACGCAGTATTTT
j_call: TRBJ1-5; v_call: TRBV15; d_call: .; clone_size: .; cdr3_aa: CATSRGEENQPQHF; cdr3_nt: TGTGCCACCAGCAGAGGGGAGGAAAATCAGCCCCAGCATTTT
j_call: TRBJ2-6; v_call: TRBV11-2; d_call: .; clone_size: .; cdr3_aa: CASSLAGRGLNSGANVLTF; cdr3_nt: TGTGCCAGCAGCTTAGCGGGGCGGGGACTTAACTCTGGGGCCAACGTCCTGACTTTC
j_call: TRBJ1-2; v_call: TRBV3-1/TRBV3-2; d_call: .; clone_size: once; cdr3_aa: CASSQAAAGGYTF; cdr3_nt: TGTGCCAGCAGCCAAGCTGCTGCGGGAGGCTACACCTTC
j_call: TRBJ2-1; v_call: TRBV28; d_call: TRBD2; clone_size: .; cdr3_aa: CASSRTSGGLYNEQFF; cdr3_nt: TGTGCCAGCAGTCGGACTAGCGGGGGGCTATACAATGAGCAGTTCTTC
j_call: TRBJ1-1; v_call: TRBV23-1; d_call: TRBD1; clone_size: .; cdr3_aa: CASSQSPGQVNTEAFF; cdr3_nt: TGCGCCAGCAGTCAATCACCGGGACAGGTGAACACTGAAGCTTTCTTT
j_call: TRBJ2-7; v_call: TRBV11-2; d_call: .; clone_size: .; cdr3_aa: CASSLGNRIYEQYF; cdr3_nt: TGTGCCAGCAGCTTAGGCAACAGAATCTACGAGCAGTACTTC
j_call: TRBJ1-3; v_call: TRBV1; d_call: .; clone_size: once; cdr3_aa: CTSSQVIPGDRRVNTIYF; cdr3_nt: TGCACCAGCAGCCAAGTTATACCCGGGGACAGACGAGTAAACACCATATATTTT
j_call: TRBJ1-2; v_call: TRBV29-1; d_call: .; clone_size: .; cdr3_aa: CSVEDSDYGYTF; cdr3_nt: TGCAGCGTTGAGGACAGCGATTATGGCTACACCTTC
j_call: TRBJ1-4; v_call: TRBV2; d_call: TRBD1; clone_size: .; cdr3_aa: CANGDSEKLFF; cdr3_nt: TGTGCCAACGGGGACAGTGAAAAACTGTTTTTT